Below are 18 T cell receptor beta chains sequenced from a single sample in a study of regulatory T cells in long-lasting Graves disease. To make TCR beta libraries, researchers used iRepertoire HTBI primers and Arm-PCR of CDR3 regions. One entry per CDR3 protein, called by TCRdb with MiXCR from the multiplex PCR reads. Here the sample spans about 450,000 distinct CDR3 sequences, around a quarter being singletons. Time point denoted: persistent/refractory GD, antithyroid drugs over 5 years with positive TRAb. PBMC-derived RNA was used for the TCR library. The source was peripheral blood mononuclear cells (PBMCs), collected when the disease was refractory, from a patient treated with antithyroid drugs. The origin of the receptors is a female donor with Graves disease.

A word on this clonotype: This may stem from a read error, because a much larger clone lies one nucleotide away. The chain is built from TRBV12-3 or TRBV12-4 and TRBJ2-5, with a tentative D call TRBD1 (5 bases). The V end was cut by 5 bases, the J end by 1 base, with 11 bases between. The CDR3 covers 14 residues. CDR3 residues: CASSNTGSQETQYF. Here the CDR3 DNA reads TGTGCCAGCAGTAACACAGGAAGCCAAGAGACCCAGTACTTC.

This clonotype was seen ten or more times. CDR3 protein: CASRSSAYTAFF. For the CDR3, the DNA is TGTGCCAGCAGGTCAAGCGCGTACACCGCTTTCTTT. This chain connects TRBV6-1 to TRBJ1-1; D not resolved. V dropped 6 bases and J dropped 11 bases, with 16 bases sitting between them. The CDR3 has 12 amino acids. The germline CDR1 and CDR2 sequences are MNHNS and SASEGT.

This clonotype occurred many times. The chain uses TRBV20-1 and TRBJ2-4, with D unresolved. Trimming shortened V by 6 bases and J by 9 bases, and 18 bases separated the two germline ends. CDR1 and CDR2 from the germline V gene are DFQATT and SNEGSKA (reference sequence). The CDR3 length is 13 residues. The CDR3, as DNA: TGCAGTGCCGAGGTCGCGCGGTCGGCCATTCAGTACTTC. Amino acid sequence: CSAEVARSAIQYF.

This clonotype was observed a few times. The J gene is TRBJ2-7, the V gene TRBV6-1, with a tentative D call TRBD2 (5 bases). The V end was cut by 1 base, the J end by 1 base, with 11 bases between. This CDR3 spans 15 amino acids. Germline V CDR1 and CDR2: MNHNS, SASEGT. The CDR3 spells CASSEGTPLSYEQYF. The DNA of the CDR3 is TGTGCCAGCAGTGAAGGGACTCCGCTATCCTACGAGCAGTACTTC.

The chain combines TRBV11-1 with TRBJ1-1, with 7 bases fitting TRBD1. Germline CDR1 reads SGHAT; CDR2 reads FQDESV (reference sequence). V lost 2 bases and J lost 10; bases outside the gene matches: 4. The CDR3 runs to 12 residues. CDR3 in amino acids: CASSLTGAGAFF. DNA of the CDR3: TGTGCCAGCAGCTTAACAGGGGCGGGAGCTTTCTTT.

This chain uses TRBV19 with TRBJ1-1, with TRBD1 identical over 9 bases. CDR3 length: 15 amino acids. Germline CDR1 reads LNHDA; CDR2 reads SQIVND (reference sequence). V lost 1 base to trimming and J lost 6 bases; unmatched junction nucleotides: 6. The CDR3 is CASSIAGTGSPEAFF. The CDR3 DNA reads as TGTGCCAGTAGTATAGCCGGGACAGGGAGCCCTGAAGCTTTCTTT. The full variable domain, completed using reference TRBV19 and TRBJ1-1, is DGGITQSPKYLFRKEGQNVTLSCEQNLNHDAMYWYRQDPGQGLRLIYYSQIVNDFQKGDIAEGYSVSREKKESFPLTVTSAQKNPTAFYLCASSIAGTGSPEAFFGQGTRLTVV.

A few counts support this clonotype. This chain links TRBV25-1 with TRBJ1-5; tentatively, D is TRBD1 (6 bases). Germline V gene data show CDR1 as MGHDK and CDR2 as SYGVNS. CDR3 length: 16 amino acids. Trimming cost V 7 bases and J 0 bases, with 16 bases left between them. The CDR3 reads CASKDSADSSNQPQHF. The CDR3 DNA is TGTGCCAGCAAGGACAGCGCGGACTCTAGCAATCAGCCCCAGCATTTT.

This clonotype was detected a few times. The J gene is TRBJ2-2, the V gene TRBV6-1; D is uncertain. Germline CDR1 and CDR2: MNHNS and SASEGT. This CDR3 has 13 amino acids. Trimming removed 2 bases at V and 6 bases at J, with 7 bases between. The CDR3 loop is CASSERFAGELFF. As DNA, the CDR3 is TGTGCCAGCAGTGAAAGGTTTGCCGGGGAGCTGTTTTTT.

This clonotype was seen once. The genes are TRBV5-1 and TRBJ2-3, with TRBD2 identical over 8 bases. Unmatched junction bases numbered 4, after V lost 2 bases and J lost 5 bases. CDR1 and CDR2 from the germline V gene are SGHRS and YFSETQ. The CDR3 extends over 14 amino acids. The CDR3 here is CASSFQREIDTQYF. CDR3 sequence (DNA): TGCGCCAGCAGCTTTCAGCGGGAGATAGATACGCAGTATTTT.

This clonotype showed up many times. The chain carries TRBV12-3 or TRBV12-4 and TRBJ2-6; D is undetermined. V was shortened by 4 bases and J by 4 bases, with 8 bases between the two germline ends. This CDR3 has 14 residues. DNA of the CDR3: TGTGCCAGCAGTTCGGGTTTGGGGGCCAACGTCCTGACTTTC. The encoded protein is CASSSGLGANVLTF.

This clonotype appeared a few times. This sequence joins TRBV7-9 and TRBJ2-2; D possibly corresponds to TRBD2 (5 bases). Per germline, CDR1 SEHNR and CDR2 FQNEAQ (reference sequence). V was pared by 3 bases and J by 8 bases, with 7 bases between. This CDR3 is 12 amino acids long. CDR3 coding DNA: TGTGCCAGCAGCTTTTCGGGAGGGGAGCTGTTTTTT. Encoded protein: CASSFSGGELFF.

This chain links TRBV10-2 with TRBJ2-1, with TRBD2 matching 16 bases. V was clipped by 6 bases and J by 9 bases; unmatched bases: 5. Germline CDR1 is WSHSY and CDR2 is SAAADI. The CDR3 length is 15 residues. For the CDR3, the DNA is TGCGCCAGCAGCCCGGGGACTAGCGGGAGGGGTGAGCAGTTCTTC. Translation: CASSPGTSGRGEQFF.

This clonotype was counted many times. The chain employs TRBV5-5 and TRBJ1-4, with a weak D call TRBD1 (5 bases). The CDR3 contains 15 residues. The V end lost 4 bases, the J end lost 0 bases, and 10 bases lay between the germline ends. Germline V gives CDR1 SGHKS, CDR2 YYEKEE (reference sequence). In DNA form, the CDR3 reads TGTGCCAGCAGCGAAACAGGAACAACTAATGAAAAACTGTTTTTT. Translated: CASSETGTTNEKLFF.

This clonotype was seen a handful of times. The CDR3: CASRFNRVSNTGELFF. CDR3 in DNA: TGTGCCAGCAGGTTTAACAGGGTCTCGAACACCGGGGAGCTGTTTTTT. V gene TRBV13 combines with J gene TRBJ2-2; TRBD1 might be the D (6 bases). The germline CDR1 and CDR2 sequences are PRHDT and FYEKMQ (reference sequence). V shed 6 bases and J shed 0 bases, with 14 bases lying between them. CDR3 length equals 16 residues.

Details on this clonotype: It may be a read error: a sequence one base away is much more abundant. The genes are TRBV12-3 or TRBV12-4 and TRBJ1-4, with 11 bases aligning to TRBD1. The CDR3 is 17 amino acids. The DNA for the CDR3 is TGTGCCTGCAGTTTATGGACAGGGGGCGTAGCTAATGAAAAACTGTTTTTT. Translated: CACSLWTGGVANEKLFF.

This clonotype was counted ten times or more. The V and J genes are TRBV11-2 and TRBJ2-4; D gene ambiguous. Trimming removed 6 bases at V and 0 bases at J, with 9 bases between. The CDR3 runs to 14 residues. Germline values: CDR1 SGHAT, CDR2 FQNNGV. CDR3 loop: CASSEGIAKNIQYF. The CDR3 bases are TGTGCCAGCAGTGAAGGGATAGCCAAAAACATTCAGTACTTC.

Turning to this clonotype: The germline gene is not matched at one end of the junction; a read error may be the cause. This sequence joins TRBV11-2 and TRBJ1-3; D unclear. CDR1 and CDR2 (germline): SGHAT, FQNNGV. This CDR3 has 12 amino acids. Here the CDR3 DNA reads TGTGCCAGCAGCTTATATGGAGACACCATATATTTT. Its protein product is CASSLYGDTIYF.

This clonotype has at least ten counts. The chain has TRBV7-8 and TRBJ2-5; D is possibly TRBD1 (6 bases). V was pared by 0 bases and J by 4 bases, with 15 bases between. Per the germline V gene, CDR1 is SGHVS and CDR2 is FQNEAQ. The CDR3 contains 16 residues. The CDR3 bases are TGTGCCAGCAGCTTAGCCACAGGGATTTCTCGAGAGACCCAGTACTTC. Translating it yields CASSLATGISRETQYF.